These T cell receptor beta chains were read from a single sample in a study of vaccination and CD4 T cells after COVID-19. For these receptors, no antigen is known. TCRdb processed the PCR reads anew with MiXCR; each CDR3 protein has one entry. The repertoire includes some 16,000 distinct CDR3 sequences, roughly 76% of them detected once, and roughly 15% sits in the top ten. Input material: CD4+ T cells from blood, cultured in vitro. All receptors come from a human donor who had recovered from COVID-19. Each CDR3 is given with its conserved first and last residue. D genes are given only for firm matches. Some rows have no size entry. The others give once, few or many, or a class for an expanded clone.

size	V	J	D	CDR3	DNA
once	TRBV2	TRBJ1-5	TRBD1	CASSRVVRGLSNQPQHF	TGTGCCAGCAGTCGGGTGGTTAGGGGGCTTAGCAATCAGCCCCAGCATTTT
NA	TRBV6-4	TRBJ2-3	TRBD2	CASRGLGTDTQYF	TGTGCCAGCAGAGGACTAGGCACAGATACGCAGTATTTT
NA	TRBV20-1	TRBJ2-5	NA	CSARVPGAVSTTQYF	TGCAGTGCTAGAGTACCAGGCGCGGTCTCGACGACCCAGTACTTC
few	TRBV5-6	TRBJ1-2	NA	CASSLDVYGYTF	TGTGCCAGCAGCTTGGACGTCTATGGCTACACCTTC
NA	TRBV19	TRBJ1-5	TRBD1	CASSIGGDRGYSNQPQHF	TGTGCCAGTAGTATAGGCGGTGACAGGGGGTATAGCAATCAGCCCCAGCATTTT
NA	TRBV19	TRBJ2-5	TRBD1	CASSIGRGPGETQYF	TGTGCCAGTAGTATCGGCAGGGGGCCGGGGGAGACCCAGTACTTC
medium-sized	TRBV7-2	TRBJ2-3	NA	CASSFYGDTQYF	TGTGCCAGCAGCTTTTACGGTGATACGCAGTATTTT
NA	TRBV11-1	TRBJ2-3	TRBD2	CASSLEGLAGGPRDTQYF	TGTGCCAGCAGCTTAGAAGGTCTAGCGGGAGGGCCTAGAGATACGCAGTATTTT
NA	TRBV24-1	TRBJ2-1	NA	CATSDQNGLHNEQFF	TGTGCCACCAGTGACCAGAATGGACTGCACAATGAGCAGTTCTTC
NA	TRBV6-5	TRBJ1-2	NA	CASSYGINYGYTF	TGTGCCAGCAGTTACGGAATTAACTATGGCTACACCTTC
once	TRBV20-1	TRBJ1-4	NA	CSAPLGGRANEKLFF	TGCAGTGCCCCGTTGGGGGGTCGGGCTAATGAAAAACTGTTTTTT
NA	TRBV9	TRBJ1-2	TRBD1	CASSAPGQGEDKYGYTF	TGTGCCAGCAGCGCCCCGGGACAGGGGGAGGATAAATATGGCTACACCTTC
NA	TRBV27	TRBJ1-6	TRBD1	CASSFQGANSPLHF	TGTGCCAGCAGTTTTCAGGGGGCCAATTCACCCCTCCACTTT
NA	TRBV7-2	TRBJ2-5	TRBD1	CASSQGQGVEETQYF	TGCGCCAGCAGCCAAGGGCAGGGGGTGGAAGAGACCCAGTACTTC
NA	TRBV21-1	TRBJ2-7	NA	CASSKGPSGSSYEQYF	TGTGCCAGCAGCAAAGGACCTAGCGGGAGCTCCTACGAGCAGTACTTC
NA	TRBV2	TRBJ2-3	TRBD2	CATAGGTWDTQYF	TGTGCCACGGCGGGGGGGACTTGGGATACGCAGTATTTT
NA	TRBV2	TRBJ2-3	TRBD2	CASSRLAGGPNTQYF	TGTGCCAGCAGTAGACTAGCGGGAGGGCCAAATACGCAGTATTTT
NA	TRBV20-1	TRBJ2-7	NA	CSARAIATYEQYF	TGCAGTGCTAGAGCCATAGCTACCTACGAGCAGTACTTC
NA	TRBV19	TRBJ1-5	TRBD1	CASSIEGDSFYSNQPQHF	TGTGCCAGTAGTATAGAGGGGGACAGCTTTTATAGCAATCAGCCCCAGCATTTT
NA	TRBV19	TRBJ1-6	NA	CASRPHDSLYNSPLHF	TGTGCCAGTAGACCGCACGACAGCCTATATAATTCACCCCTCCACTTT
large	TRBV6-1	TRBJ2-7	NA	CATTLTGSYEQYF	TGTGCCACCACTTTGACGGGGAGCTACGAGCAGTACTTC
NA	TRBV7-2	TRBJ2-1	NA	CASSLERSSYNEQFF	TGTGCCAGCAGCTTAGAGCGGAGCTCCTACAATGAGCAGTTCTTC
NA	TRBV7-3	TRBJ1-1	NA	CASSLNLLPRAGTEAFF	TGTGCCAGCAGCTTAAACCTTCTCCCCCGGGCTGGTACTGAAGCTTTCTTT
NA	TRBV24-1	TRBJ1-2	NA	CATRDRYGYTF	TGTGCCACCAGGGATCGGTATGGCTACACCTTC
NA	TRBV7-9	TRBJ2-5	TRBD2	CASSPGLAGGETQYF	TGTGCCAGCAGTCCCGGACTAGCGGGAGGAGAGACCCAGTACTTC
once	TRBV6-2/TRBV6-3	TRBJ2-1	TRBD2	CASSYWSSGRADEQFF	TGTGCCAGCAGTTACTGGTCTAGCGGGAGGGCAGATGAGCAGTTCTTC
few	TRBV20-1	TRBJ1-2	NA	CSAQYEGGNYGYTF	TGCAGTGCCCAGTACGAGGGAGGCAACTATGGCTACACCTTC
few	TRBV11-2	TRBJ1-6	NA	CASSLGVRLSSPLHF	TGTGCCAGCAGCTTAGGTGTCAGGTTAAGTTCACCCCTCCACTTT
NA	TRBV15	TRBJ2-1	NA	CATSRDRGRQSGYNEQFF	TGTGCCACCAGCAGAGATCGGGGTAGGCAGAGCGGGTACAATGAGCAGTTCTTC
NA	TRBV7-9	TRBJ1-5	NA	CASSLGQGDQPQHF	TGTGCCAGCAGCTTAGGGCAAGGGGATCAGCCCCAGCATTTT
once	TRBV30	TRBJ1-1	NA	CAWSVESYTEAFF	TGTGCCTGGAGTGTAGAGTCTTACACTGAAGCTTTCTTT
few	TRBV19	TRBJ1-2	TRBD1	CASSRLTGGDYGYTF	TGTGCCAGTAGTAGACTGACAGGGGGAGACTATGGCTACACCTTC
few	TRBV19	TRBJ1-5	TRBD1	CASSPGRQGFGPQPQHF	TGTGCCAGTAGCCCGGGACGACAGGGATTTGGTCCTCAGCCCCAGCATTTT
NA	TRBV20-1	TRBJ1-2	NA	CSARDFTAGYGYTF	TGCAGTGCTAGAGATTTCACAGCAGGCTATGGCTACACCTTC
NA	TRBV20-1	TRBJ2-5	NA	CSAKEETQYF	TGCAGTGCTAAGGAAGAGACCCAGTACTTC
NA	TRBV7-8	TRBJ1-3	NA	CATAPYSGNTIYF	TGTGCCACCGCACCCTACTCTGGAAACACCATATATTTT
NA	TRBV12-3/TRBV12-4	TRBJ2-5	NA	CASSSAGPHGETQYF	TGTGCCAGCAGCTCTGCCGGGCCCCATGGTGAGACCCAGTACTTC
NA	TRBV7-6	TRBJ2-5	NA	CASSLARGETQYF	TGTGCTAGCAGCTTAGCACGGGGAGAGACCCAGTACTTC
NA	TRBV7-2	TRBJ1-1	TRBD1	CASSPLPGTGGAAFF	TGTGCCAGCAGCCCCCTCCCCGGGACAGGGGGCGCGGCTTTCTTT
NA	TRBV27	TRBJ1-2	TRBD1	CASSLWGQEQGYTF	TGTGCCAGCAGTTTATGGGGACAGGAGCAGGGCTACACCTTC
NA	TRBV7-2	TRBJ1-2	TRBD1	CASSSQGTGVGGYTF	TGTGCCAGCAGCTCTCAAGGGACAGGGGTTGGTGGCTACACCTTC
NA	TRBV12-3/TRBV12-4	TRBJ1-5	NA	CASSLFENQPQHF	TGTGCCAGCAGTTTATTCGAGAATCAGCCCCAGCATTTT
few	TRBV20-1	TRBJ1-6	TRBD1	CSARVVEGARSPLHF	TGCAGTGCTAGAGTAGTGGAGGGGGCGAGATCACCCCTCCACTTT
few	TRBV6-1	TRBJ1-1	NA	CASSVGPGHMNTEAFF	TGTGCCAGCAGTGTCGGGCCGGGTCACATGAACACTGAAGCTTTCTTT
NA	TRBV7-9	TRBJ1-3	TRBD1	CASSLVQGYSGNTIYF	TGTGCCAGCAGCTTAGTACAGGGGTACTCTGGAAACACCATATATTTT
once	TRBV5-1	TRBJ2-1	NA	CASSLAAGSSYNEQFF	TGCGCCAGCAGCTTGGCGGCGGGGAGCTCCTACAATGAGCAGTTCTTC
NA	TRBV30	TRBJ1-5	NA	CAWSVPGQVLGQPQHF	TGTGCCTGGAGTGTACCTGGGCAGGTACTTGGTCAGCCCCAGCATTTT
once	TRBV6-1	TRBJ2-3	NA	CASRNGGRETDTQYF	TGTGCCAGCAGAAACGGGGGGCGGGAGACAGATACGCAGTATTTT
NA	TRBV6-5	TRBJ1-5	NA	CASSYLRGNQPQHF	TGTGCCAGCAGTTACCTCCGGGGGAATCAGCCCCAGCATTTT
NA	TRBV20-1	TRBJ2-2	TRBD2	CSARLGGRAHTGELFF	TGCAGTGCTAGACTGGGAGGGAGGGCCCACACCGGGGAGCTGTTTTTT
NA	TRBV19	TRBJ2-7	NA	CASSIRWQASYEQYF	TGTGCCAGTAGTATAAGGTGGCAGGCCTCCTACGAGCAGTACTTC
NA	TRBV2	TRBJ2-3	TRBD2	CASLAGEVLNTQYF	TGTGCCAGCCTAGCGGGAGAGGTCCTCAATACGCAGTATTTT
NA	TRBV7-2	TRBJ1-5	NA	CAGSFPGREGGQPQHF	TGTGCCGGCAGCTTTCCCGGCAGGGAGGGTGGTCAGCCCCAGCATTTT
NA	TRBV27	TRBJ1-2	NA	CASSWGINYGYTF	TGTGCCAGCAGTTGGGGCATTAACTATGGCTACACCTTC
NA	TRBV20-1	TRBJ2-1	NA	CSAFRDFVSFF	TGCAGTGCTTTCCGGGACTTCGTTTCTTTCTTC
NA	TRBV29-1	TRBJ1-2	TRBD1	CSGRDRGQGGYTF	TGCAGCGGACGGGACAGGGGGCAAGGTGGCTACACCTTC
NA	TRBV7-9	TRBJ2-1	NA	CASSLGSYGEQFF	TGTGCCAGCAGCTTAGGATCCTACGGGGAGCAGTTCTTC